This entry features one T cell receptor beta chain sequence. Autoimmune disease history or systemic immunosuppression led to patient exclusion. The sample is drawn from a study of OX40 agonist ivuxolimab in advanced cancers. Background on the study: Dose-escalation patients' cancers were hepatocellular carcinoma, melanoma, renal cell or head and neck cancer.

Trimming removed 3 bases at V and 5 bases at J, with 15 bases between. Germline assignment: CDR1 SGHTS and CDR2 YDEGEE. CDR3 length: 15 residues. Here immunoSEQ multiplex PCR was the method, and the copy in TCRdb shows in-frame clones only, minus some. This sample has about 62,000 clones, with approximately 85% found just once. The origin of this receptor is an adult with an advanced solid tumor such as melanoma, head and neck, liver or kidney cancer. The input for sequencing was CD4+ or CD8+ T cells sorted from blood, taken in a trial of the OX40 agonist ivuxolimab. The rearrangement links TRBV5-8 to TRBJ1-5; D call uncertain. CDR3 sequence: CASSSLGGMDQPQHF. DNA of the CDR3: TGTGCCAGCAGCTCATTGGGAGGGATGGATCAGCCCCAGCATTTT.